The 14 T cell receptor beta chains presented below share a single source sample, sequenced in a study of OX40 agonist ivuxolimab in advanced cancers. Using immunoSEQ multiplex PCR, the repertoire was profiled, and TCRdb retains in-frame clones only, with some absent. The table includes 90,000 to 100,000 clones, approximately 83% detected once. The sequenced sample was CD4+ or CD8+ T cells sorted from blood, obtained in a trial of the OX40 agonist ivuxolimab. These receptors all come from an adult with an advanced solid tumor such as melanoma, head and neck, liver or kidney cancer.

The V call is TRBV4-1, the J call TRBJ2-7; 7 bases align to TRBD1. This CDR3 comprises 13 residues. The V gene end was trimmed by 2 bases and the J gene end by 7 bases; junction bases not matched to a gene: 5. Germline lookup yields CDR1 MGHRA and CDR2 YSYEKL. CDR3 bases: TGCGCCAGCAGCCAAAGGGGGCCTGGGGAGCAGTACTTC. As protein: CASSQRGPGEQYF.

This rearrangement joins TRBV7-2 to TRBJ2-7; D is ambiguous. The germline V gene encodes CDR1 SGHTA and CDR2 FQGNSA. V dropped 5 bases and J dropped 4 bases, with 15 bases sitting between them. The CDR3 is 14 residues long. CDR3 sequence: CASSRKNGDYEQYF. The CDR3 DNA reads as TGTGCCAGCAGCCGAAAAAATGGGGATTACGAGCAGTACTTC.

The chain recombines TRBV7-3 with TRBJ1-1; no clear D. CDR3 length: 15 amino acids. Germline V gene sequence: CDR1 SGHTA, CDR2 FQGTGA. V shed 1 base and J shed 1 base, with 10 bases lying between them. CDR3 region: CASSLISSRNTEAFF. For the CDR3, the DNA is TGTGCCAGCAGCTTAATTTCATCCCGGAACACTGAAGCTTTCTTT.

The J gene is TRBJ2-7, the V gene TRBV7-9; D may correspond to TRBD1 or TRBD2 (5 bases each). Germline values: CDR1 SEHNR, CDR2 FQNEAQ (reference sequence). Trimming removed 4 bases from V and 6 bases from J, with 13 bases in between. There are 13 residues in the CDR3. CDR3 in DNA: TGTGCCAGCAGCTACGGGACCGTAGGCGAGCAGTACTTC. It translates to CASSYGTVGEQYF.

This clone has a single count. This rearrangement joins TRBV4-1 to TRBJ1-3, with 9 positions matching TRBD1. The CDR3 length is 18 residues. V was pared by 4 bases and J by 1 base, with 11 bases of the junction left unmatched. Germline CDR1 MGHRA, CDR2 YSYEKL. The CDR3: CASSRRQGGLGSGNTIYF. The CDR3 DNA reads as TGCGCCAGCAGCCGTCGACAGGGGGGACTTGGGTCTGGAAACACCATATATTTT.

This clone was seen just once. The V gene is TRBV4-2, the J gene TRBJ2-7, with 11 bases lining up with TRBD2. The CDR3 runs 16 residues. The junction had 4 bases not matched to a gene; V was cut back by 2 bases and J by 1 base. Germline lookup yields CDR1 LGHNA and CDR2 YNFKEQ. The CDR3 region is CASSQTGLAASYEQYF. The CDR3 DNA reads as TGTGCCAGCAGCCAAACGGGACTAGCGGCATCCTACGAGCAGTACTTC.

The chain carries TRBV7-2 and TRBJ1-3, with TRBD1 as a possible D gene (6 bases). Germline V gene data show CDR1 as SGHTA and CDR2 as FQGNSA. This CDR3 region has 16 residues. Trimming removed 1 base at V and 2 bases at J, with 12 bases between. Written as DNA, the CDR3 is TGTGCCAGCAGCTTAGGTGTGGCAGGGGCTGGAAACACCATATATTTT. This encodes CASSLGVAGAGNTIYF.

This clone appeared a few times. The chain has TRBV6-5 and TRBJ1-5, with D unresolved. Trimming shortened V by 6 bases and J by 2 bases, and 14 bases separated the two germline ends. Looked up from germline, CDR1 is MNHEY and CDR2 is SVGAGI. The CDR3 totals 15 residues. The CDR3 region has the DNA TGTGCCAGCAGGGCCGATATTTGGGGCAATCAGCCCCAGCATTTT. This gives the protein CASRADIWGNQPQHF.

The chain has TRBV28 and TRBJ2-3; 9 bases align to TRBD2. V trimming: 5 bases; J trimming: 2 bases; junction bases outside the gene matches: 5. Per germline, CDR1 MDHEN and CDR2 SYDVKM. This CDR3 has 15 amino acids. CDR3 nucleotide sequence: TGTGCCAGCAGTGTACCGGGACTAGCCACAGATACGCAGTATTTT. It translates to CASSVPGLATDTQYF.

The chain carries TRBV2 and TRBJ2-3; 10 nucleotides align to TRBD2. CDR1 and CDR2 from the germline V gene are SNHLY and FYNNEI. With V trimmed by 7 bases and J by 6 bases, 10 bases remained unmatched. The CDR3 extends over 15 amino acids. The DNA of the CDR3 is TGTGCCAGCACCGGACTAGCGGAGCTAGGGGATACGCAGTATTTT. Translated: CASTGLAELGDTQYF. The full variable domain, completed using reference TRBV2 and TRBJ2-3, is EPEVTQTPSHQVTQMGQEVILRCVPISNHLYFYWYRQILGQKVEFLVSFYNNEISEKSEIFDDQFSVERPDGSNFTLKIRSTKLEDSAMYFCASTGLAELGDTQYFGPGTRLTVL.

This chain joins TRBV30 and TRBJ2-5; D is perhaps TRBD1 (5 bases). CDR1 is GTSNPN and CDR2 is SVGIG in the germline V gene (reference sequence). CDR3 size: 10 residues. Trimming removed 2 bases at V and 7 bases at J, with 5 bases between. Here the CDR3 reads CAWSRGTQYF. CDR3 bases: TGTGCCTGGAGTAGGGGGACCCAGTACTTC.

The gene calls are TRBV19 and TRBJ1-4, with 7 nucleotides matching TRBD1. The CDR3 loop spans 13 amino acids. J was trimmed by 7 bases and V by 7 bases; bases with no gene match: 6. The germline gives CDR1 LNHDA, CDR2 SQIVND (reference sequence). Written as DNA, the CDR3 is TGTGCCAGTAATAGGGGGCTCGGTGAAAAACTGTTTTTT. It yields the protein CASNRGLGEKLFF.

The chain has TRBV11-1 and TRBJ2-7; tentatively, D is TRBD1 (5 bases). The germline gives CDR1 SGHAT, CDR2 FQDESV (reference sequence). V shed 0 bases and J shed 9 bases, with 9 bases lying between them. This CDR3 comprises 12 residues. The CDR3 DNA is TGTGCCAGCAGCTTAGCAGGGGCTGGGCAGTACTTC. This gives the protein CASSLAGAGQYF.

Comment on this clone: An end of the junction differs from the germline gene, which may be a read error. The chain is built from TRBV7-3 and TRBJ2-5; possible D gene TRBD1, 7 bases. Per the germline V gene, CDR1 is SGHTA and CDR2 is FQGTGA. The CDR3 covers 16 residues. CDR3 sequence reads: CASSLMGAGGRETRYF. The CDR3 DNA reads as TGTGCCAGCAGCTTAATGGGTGCAGGGGGGCGAGAGACCCGGTACTTC.